These 32 T cell receptor beta chains were sequenced from one sample in a study of response to subunit inactivated influenza vaccine. TCRdb independently ran MiXCR on the RT-PCR reads; one entry per CDR3 protein. The sample lists 650,000 to 800,000 distinct CDR3 sequences; roughly 18% were seen once. Sequencing was performed on PBMCs from blood, taken around 5 days after vaccination. All receptors derive from a man in his forties or fifties who received an inactivated influenza vaccine.

This clonotype was seen many times. The J gene is TRBJ2-5, the V gene TRBV7-2; D gene ambiguous. The CDR3 has 13 amino acids. The germline gives CDR1 SGHTA, CDR2 FQGNSA. Trimming cost V 5 bases and J 0 bases, with 7 bases left between them. The CDR3 bases are TGTGCCAGCAGCCCTGCTAACCAAGAGACCCAGTACTTC. Translated, it gives CASSPANQETQYF.

In this sample, this clonotype turned up a few times. The J gene is TRBJ2-7, the V gene TRBV6-2 or TRBV6-3; D is possibly TRBD1 (5 bases). The germline V and J ends were trimmed by 10 bases and 6 bases, with 10 bases remaining between them. CDR1 is MNHEY, CDR2 SVGEGT, per germline. The CDR3 spans 10 residues. Written as DNA, the CDR3 is TGTGCCACCCTCCAGGGCGAGCAGTACTTC. This gives the protein CATLQGEQYF.

This chain uses TRBV9 with TRBJ2-6; no definite D call. This CDR3 region has 16 residues. The V end was cut by 0 bases, the J end by 1 base, with 8 bases between. From germline, CDR1 is SGDLS and CDR2 YYNGEE. The CDR3 DNA sequence: TGTGCCAGCAGCGTAGTCGGAGCGTCTGGGGCCAACGTCCTGACTTTC. This gives the protein CASSVVGASGANVLTF.

This clonotype was picked up a small number of times. The chain uses TRBV20-1 and TRBJ1-5, with 10 bases aligning to TRBD1. CDR3 length: 14 residues. V lost 5 bases and J lost 1; bases outside the gene matches: 2. Germline CDR1 is DFQATT and CDR2 is SNEGSKA (reference sequence). As DNA, the CDR3 is TGCAGTGCTGCGGGACAGGGGAGCAATCAGCCCCAGCATTTT. Translation: CSAAGQGSNQPQHF.

This clonotype has a handful of counts. The chain has TRBV12-3 or TRBV12-4 and TRBJ2-2; the D is unclear. Trimming left V 5 bases short and J 1 base short, with 11 bases between. CDR3 size: 15 residues. CDR3 region: CASSERSLNTGELFF. CDR3 nucleotides: TGTGCCAGCAGTGAGAGAAGCCTGAACACCGGGGAGCTGTTTTTT.

The genes are TRBV12-3 or TRBV12-4 and TRBJ1-1; no definite D call. This CDR3 comprises 14 residues. With 2 bases removed from V and 2 bases from J, the gap between germline ends came to 9 bases. The CDR3 region has the DNA TGTGCCAGCAGTTTAACCTACTATAACACTGAAGCTTTCTTT. Translation gives CASSLTYYNTEAFF.

This clonotype occurred many times. J is TRBJ2-7 and V is TRBV4-3; 10 bases map to TRBD1. Germline values: CDR1 LGHNA, CDR2 YSLEER. The CDR3 extends over 16 amino acids. V shed 0 bases, J shed 4 bases, and the junction held 6 bases outside the gene matches. CDR3 sequence reads: CASSQEGTGAYYEQYF. The CDR3 coding sequence is TGCGCCAGCAGCCAAGAGGGGACAGGGGCGTATTACGAGCAGTACTTC.

The genes are TRBV3-1 and TRBJ2-7, with 9 bases lining up with TRBD2. The V and J ends lost 0 bases and 5 bases, in that order; junction bases with no gene match: 8. CDR3 size: 16 residues. Germline CDR1 LGHDT, CDR2 YNNKEL (reference sequence). This CDR3 reads CASSQESLAGRHEQYF. In DNA form, the CDR3 reads TGTGCCAGCAGCCAAGAATCCCTAGCGGGACGACACGAGCAGTACTTC.

There are a few counts of this clonotype. V usage is TRBV20-1 and J usage is TRBJ1-4, with 8 bases identical to TRBD1. Trimming cost V 3 bases and J 0 bases; bases outside gene matches: 3. This CDR3 is 15 amino acids long. Germline CDR1 and CDR2: DFQATT and SNEGSKA (reference sequence). CDR3 sequence: CSASGTGATNEKLFF. CDR3 nucleotides: TGCAGTGCTAGCGGGACAGGAGCAACTAATGAAAAACTGTTTTTT.

CDR3 residues: CSARDVLGGTQYF. In DNA form, the CDR3 reads TGCAGTGCTAGAGACGTCCTGGGAGGTACCCAGTACTTC. The chain couples TRBV20-1 to TRBJ2-5, with D maybe TRBD2 (6 bases). Between the trimmed V and J ends, which lost 0 bases and 8 bases, there was a span of 13 bases. CDR3 length: 13 residues. CDR1 is DFQATT and CDR2 is SNEGSKA in the germline V gene (reference sequence).

This clonotype was seen a handful of times. The CDR3 DNA reads TGTGCCAGCAGTTTATCCTCCCCTAGACAGGGAACCTACGAGCAGTACTTC. This codes for CASSLSSPRQGTYEQYF. This chain joins TRBV27 and TRBJ2-7; 7 nucleotides agree with TRBD1. The CDR3 length is 17 residues. The trim removed 0 bases at V and 2 bases at J, leaving 10 bases unmatched. From germline, CDR1 is MNHEY and CDR2 SMNVEV (reference sequence).

The V call is TRBV20-1, the J call TRBJ1-6; D perhaps matches TRBD1 (5 bases). The CDR3 spans 14 residues. Germline V CDR1 and CDR2: DFQATT, SNEGSKA (reference sequence). V dropped 7 bases and J dropped 7 bases, with 17 bases sitting between them. CDR3 bases: TGCAGTGTACGTGGCAGGGATACGAATTCACCCCTCCACTTT. Translation gives CSVRGRDTNSPLHF.

V and J are TRBV2 and TRBJ1-6, with D possibly matching TRBD1 (5 bases). The V and J ends lost 5 bases and 8 bases respectively, with 16 bases between them. This CDR3 comprises 15 residues. Germline loops: CDR1 SNHLY, CDR2 FYNNEI. The CDR3 here is CASSRGRLRDSPLHF. For the CDR3, the DNA is TGTGCCAGCAGTAGGGGACGGCTCAGGGATTCACCCCTCCACTTT.

There are many counts of this clonotype. This chain's CDR3 is CASSNRGRTGELFF. In nucleotides, the CDR3 is TGTGCCAGCAGCAACAGGGGTAGAACCGGGGAGCTGTTTTTT. V is TRBV12-3 or TRBV12-4 and J is TRBJ2-2; 7 positions match TRBD1. The junction had 6 bases not matched to a gene; V was cut back by 6 bases and J by 5 bases. This CDR3 has 14 amino acids.

This clonotype occurred many times. This chain links TRBV20-1 with TRBJ2-7; TRBD2 agrees at 7 bases. Germline values: CDR1 DFQATT, CDR2 SNEGSKA (reference sequence). The CDR3 runs to 14 residues. J was trimmed by 2 bases and V by 5 bases; bases with no gene match: 9. CDR3 nucleotide sequence: TGCAGTGCTCCCCGGCCGGGGGGAACCTACGAGCAGTACTTC. This encodes CSAPRPGGTYEQYF.

J is TRBJ2-1 and V is TRBV3-1; 9 positions agree with TRBD2. The germline gives CDR1 LGHDT, CDR2 YNNKEL (reference sequence). V lost 4 bases, J lost 7 bases, and 5 bases stayed unmatched. The CDR3 is 14 amino acids. The CDR3 region is CASSRGGALNEQFF. CDR3 nucleotides: TGTGCCAGCAGCCGCGGGGGGGCCCTTAATGAGCAGTTCTTC.

The chain couples TRBV20-1 to TRBJ1-1; D possibly corresponds to TRBD1 (6 bases). The CDR3 length is 16 residues. The germline gives CDR1 DFQATT, CDR2 SNEGSKA (reference sequence). The V gene lost 0 bases and the J gene lost 3 bases, with 17 bases spanning the gap. The CDR3 sequence: CSARDKWRGRDTEAFF. DNA of the CDR3: TGCAGTGCTAGAGATAAGTGGCGGGGGCGGGACACTGAAGCTTTCTTT.

CDR3 in amino acids: CSVIIPGQGFEQYF. For the CDR3, the DNA is TGCAGTGTCATCATACCGGGACAGGGGTTTGAGCAGTACTTC. The chain combines TRBV20-1 with TRBJ2-7, with 10 bases lining up with TRBD1. The CDR3 has 14 amino acids. The germline gives CDR1 DFQATT, CDR2 SNEGSKA (reference sequence). V lost 7 bases and J lost 7; bases outside the gene matches: 13.

The chain couples TRBV7-9 to TRBJ2-7; 8 bases are shared with TRBD1. Per germline, CDR1 SEHNR and CDR2 FQNEAQ (reference sequence). The CDR3 length is 17 residues. V trimming: 4 bases; J trimming: 2 bases; junction bases outside the gene matches: 13. The CDR3 sequence is CASSSMFGTGEPYEQYF. In nucleotides, the CDR3 is TGTGCCAGCAGCTCTATGTTTGGGACAGGTGAGCCCTACGAGCAGTACTTC.

This clonotype was seen more than once but under ten times. This chain links TRBV3-1 with TRBJ2-1; TRBD2 matches at 7 bases. The CDR3 contains 15 residues. Unmatched junction bases numbered 6, after V lost 1 base and J lost 6 bases. From germline, CDR1 is LGHDT and CDR2 YNNKEL (reference sequence). Here the CDR3 reads CASSQVGLAANEQFF. The CDR3 DNA follows: TGTGCCAGCAGCCAAGTAGGTCTAGCGGCCAATGAGCAGTTCTTC.

The chain has TRBV20-1 and TRBJ2-3; 11 bases line up with TRBD1. The V and J ends lost 6 bases and 5 bases, in that order; junction bases with no gene match: 4. CDR3 length: 13 amino acids. Germline values: CDR1 DFQATT, CDR2 SNEGSKA (reference sequence). The CDR3 bases are TGCAGTGCGAGGGGGACAGGGGGAGATACGCAGTATTTT. Protein: CSARGTGGDTQYF.

This clonotype was observed at least ten times. The chain combines TRBV18 with TRBJ1-6, with D hard to call. V lost 3 bases, J lost 7 bases, and 10 bases lay in between. The CDR3 spans 14 residues. Germline CDR1 is KGHSH and CDR2 is LQKENI. The CDR3 DNA follows: TGTGCCAGCTCACCTACGTTCGGCAATTCACCCCTCCACTTT. This gives the protein CASSPTFGNSPLHF.

In its sample, this clonotype was seen a few times. The chain links TRBV7-2 to TRBJ2-1; TRBD2 agrees at 8 bases. The length of the CDR3 is 15 residues. The trim removed 5 bases at V and 6 bases at J, leaving 9 bases unmatched. Germline V gene sequence: CDR1 SGHTA, CDR2 FQGNSA. The CDR3 spells CASSESGSWVNEQFF. The CDR3 nucleotides read TGTGCCAGCAGCGAAAGCGGGAGTTGGGTCAATGAGCAGTTCTTC.

This clonotype was detected a few times. This rearrangement joins TRBV25-1 to TRBJ2-3, with TRBD2 matching over 15 bases. CDR1 is MGHDK, CDR2 SYGVNS, per germline. With V trimmed by 8 bases and J by 4 bases, 4 bases remained unmatched. The CDR3 is made up of 15 amino acids. The CDR3 region is CASGGTSGRSDTQYF. The DNA of the CDR3 is TGTGCCAGCGGGGGGACTAGCGGGAGGTCAGATACGCAGTATTTT.

This clonotype showed up just a few times. The gene calls are TRBV10-3 and TRBJ2-7; the D is unclear. The CDR3 covers 15 residues. V was clipped by 5 bases and J by 0 bases, with 14 bases between them. Germline CDR1 and CDR2: ENHRY and SYGVKD. CDR3: CAISPDTTNSYEQYF. The CDR3 bases are TGTGCCATCAGTCCGGATACTACCAACTCCTACGAGCAGTACTTC.

The chain recombines TRBV4-3 with TRBJ2-2; no clear D gene. The V end lost 0 bases, the J end lost 4 bases, and 12 bases lay between the germline ends. Looked up from germline, CDR1 is LGHNA and CDR2 is YSLEER. The CDR3 consists of 16 residues. The CDR3 DNA reads TGCGCCAGCAGCCAAGATTTCCGACACTCCACCGGGGAGCTGTTTTTT. This encodes CASSQDFRHSTGELFF.

The chain links TRBV7-2 to TRBJ2-7; no clear D gene. The germline V and J ends were trimmed by 6 bases and 2 bases, with 8 bases remaining between them. The length of the CDR3 is 12 residues. Germline V gene sequence: CDR1 SGHTA, CDR2 FQGNSA. The CDR3 region is CASRLSPYEQYF. Here the CDR3 DNA reads TGTGCCAGCAGGTTAAGTCCCTACGAGCAGTACTTC.

This clonotype came up a few times. The chain has TRBV27 and TRBJ2-4; TRBD2 is a possible D gene (6 bases). V lost 6 bases, J lost 0 bases, and 18 bases lay in between. Germline V lookup: CDR1 MNHEY, CDR2 SMNVEV (reference sequence). The CDR3 runs to 17 residues. CDR3 region: CASSLSGSGLAKNIQYF. In nucleotides, the CDR3 is TGTGCCAGCAGCCTTTCCGGGAGCGGACTAGCCAAAAACATTCAGTACTTC.

In this sample, this clonotype turned up a few times. The chain recombines TRBV29-1 with TRBJ2-7; 8 bases are a match to TRBD2. CDR3 length: 13 amino acids. In germline, CDR1 is SQVTM, CDR2 ANQGSEA. V lost 5 bases, J lost 3 bases, and 6 bases stayed unmatched. Written as DNA, the CDR3 is TGCAGCGTTCGTCCAAGCGGGAGCTACGAGCAGTACTTC. Translating it yields CSVRPSGSYEQYF.

This clonotype was detected a few times. The chain combines TRBV12-3 or TRBV12-4 with TRBJ2-7, with D perhaps matching TRBD2 (5 bases). The CDR3 runs 12 residues. V was shortened by 3 bases and J by 5 bases, with 8 bases between the two germline ends. DNA of the CDR3: TGTGCCAGCAGTTTTTGGGGAGACGAGCAGTACTTC. As protein: CASSFWGDEQYF.

A few counts support this clonotype. The genes are TRBV4-1 and TRBJ2-1, with 8 bases aligning to TRBD2. Per the germline V gene, CDR1 is MGHRA and CDR2 is YSYEKL. The V and J ends lost 2 bases and 3 bases, in that order; junction bases with no gene match: 12. This CDR3 comprises 18 residues. The CDR3 DNA is TGCGCCAGCAGCCAAAGGCTAGCGGGTGGAATATACTACAATGAGCAGTTCTTC. Translating gives CASSQRLAGGIYYNEQFF.

The rearrangement joins TRBV7-3 to TRBJ2-2, with 7 bases that match TRBD1. Trimming at V came to 4 bases and at J to 0 bases, leaving 2 bases not matched to a gene. The germline V gene encodes CDR1 SGHTA and CDR2 FQGTGA. The CDR3 runs 15 residues. The CDR3 bases are TGTGCCAGCAGCTATACAGGGGCGAACACCGGGGAGCTGTTTTTT. It yields the protein CASSYTGANTGELFF.